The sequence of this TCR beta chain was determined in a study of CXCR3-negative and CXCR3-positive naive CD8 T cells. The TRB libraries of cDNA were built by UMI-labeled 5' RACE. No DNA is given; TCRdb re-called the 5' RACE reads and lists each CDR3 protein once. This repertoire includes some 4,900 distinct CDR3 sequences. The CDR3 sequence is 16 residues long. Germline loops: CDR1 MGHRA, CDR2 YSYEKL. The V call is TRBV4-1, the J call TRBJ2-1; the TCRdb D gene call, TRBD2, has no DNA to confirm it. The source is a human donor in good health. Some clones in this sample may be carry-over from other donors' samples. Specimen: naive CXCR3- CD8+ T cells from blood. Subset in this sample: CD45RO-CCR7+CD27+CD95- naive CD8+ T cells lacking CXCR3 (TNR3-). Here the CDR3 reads CASSQDGELAGIGPFF.